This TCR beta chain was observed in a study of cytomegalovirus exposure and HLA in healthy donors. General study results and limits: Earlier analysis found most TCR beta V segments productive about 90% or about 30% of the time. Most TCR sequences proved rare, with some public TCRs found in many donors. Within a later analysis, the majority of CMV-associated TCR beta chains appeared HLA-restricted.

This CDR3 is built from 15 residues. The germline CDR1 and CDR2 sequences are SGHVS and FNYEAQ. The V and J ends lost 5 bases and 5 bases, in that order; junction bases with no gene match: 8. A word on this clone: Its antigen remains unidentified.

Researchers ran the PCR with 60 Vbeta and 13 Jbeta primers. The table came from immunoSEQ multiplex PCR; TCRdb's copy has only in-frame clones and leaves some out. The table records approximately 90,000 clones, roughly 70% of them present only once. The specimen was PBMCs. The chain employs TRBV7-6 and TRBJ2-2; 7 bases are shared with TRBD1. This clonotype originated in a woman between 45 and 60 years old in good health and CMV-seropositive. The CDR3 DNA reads TGTGCCAGCAGCACGGACAGGAGAGTGACCGGGGAGCTGTTTTTT. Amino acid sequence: CASSTDRRVTGELFF.